This TCR beta chain is drawn from a study of blood T cell repertoires in COVID-19. Study as a whole: The analysed material was cDNA or gDNA that came from T cells, B-cell-depleted T cells, or PBMCs.

Profiled with immunoSEQ multiplex PCR; TCRdb holds only in-frame clones, not every one. The profile covers around 260,000 clones, with over 75% appearing a single time and about an eighth taken by the ten largest. Germline assignment: CDR1 MGHDK and CDR2 SYGVNS. V gave up 4 bases and J gave up 1 base; unmatched junction bases: 0. The CDR3 is 13 residues long. The J gene is TRBJ1-2, the V gene TRBV25-1; TRBD1 agrees at 7 bases. Input material: peripheral blood. The receptor was isolated from a human donor in a cohort sampled during active COVID-19. Written as DNA, the CDR3 is TGTGCCAGCAGTGGGGACAGTAACTATGGCTACACCTTC. Encoded protein: CASSGDSNYGYTF.